This T cell receptor (beta chain) was recorded in a study of T cell responses to AZD1222 COVID-19 vaccine. Findings and limits, study-wide: There were vaccine-associated CD4 TCRs across spike, dominant at 160-218 and 743-854. Donor demographics were predominantly white British with a female majority; clonal diversity may be underestimated.

Clones were sequenced by immunoSEQ multiplex PCR, and TCRdb holds only the in-frame ones, with some missing. The profile covers around 88,000 clones, with about 86% appearing a single time and 7% taken by the ten largest. Note on this clone: Its antigen remains unknown.

Germline loops: CDR1 DFQATT, CDR2 SNEGSKA (reference sequence). V lost 3 bases, J lost 9 bases, and 9 bases lay in between. This CDR3 has 11 amino acids. The source of this sequence is an adult in good health. The chain is built from TRBV20-1 and TRBJ2-1, with D perhaps matching TRBD1 (6 bases). The starting material was peripheral blood, obtained on day 0 of AZD1222 vaccination. The CDR3 bases are TGCAGTGCTAGTGGGGGCGGTGAGCAGTTCTTC. Translating gives CSASGGGEQFF.